Listed here are 29 T cell receptor beta chains from one sample, sequenced in a study of early T cells in non-severe SARS-CoV-2 infection. MiXCR was run by TCRdb on the 5' RACE reads, yielding one entry per CDR3 protein. The table shows tens of thousands of distinct CDR3 sequences, with 12% occurring only once. The input for sequencing was whole blood, taken at baseline. The receptors were gathered from an adult who was a healthcare worker with PCR-confirmed SARS-CoV-2 infection or an uninfected control (not recorded which). The donor label of this sample is uncertain.

This clonotype was seen only a few times. The genes are TRBV18 and TRBJ1-2, with TRBD1 matching 10 bases. In germline, CDR1 is KGHSH, CDR2 LQKENI. J gave up 4 bases and V 2 bases, and 13 bases lay outside the gene matches. The CDR3 totals 18 residues. For the CDR3, the DNA is TGTGCCAGCTCACCATCGAGGGACAGGGGATTCTCCGCCTATGGCTACACCTTC. Protein: CASSPSRDRGFSAYGYTF.

This rearrangement joins TRBV2 to TRBJ2-7; D not certain. Per germline, CDR1 SNHLY and CDR2 FYNNEI. V was pared by 4 bases and J by 5 bases, with 12 bases between. This CDR3 contains 13 residues. CDR3 nucleotides: TGTGCCAGCAGTGTAGTAGGGAACCACGAGCAGTACGTC. It specifies CASSVVGNHEQYV.

This clonotype was seen only a few times. The rearrangement joins TRBV3-1 to TRBJ1-1, with no clear D. From germline, CDR1 is LGHDT and CDR2 YNNKEL (reference sequence). The CDR3 sequence is 14 residues long. With 1 base removed from V and 4 bases from J, the gap between germline ends came to 10 bases. As DNA, the CDR3 is TGTGCCAGCAGCCAAGGCTTTTGGGGCACTGAAGCTTTCTTT. Translating it yields CASSQGFWGTEAFF.

The genes are TRBV5-1 and TRBJ2-3; 8 nucleotides match TRBD2. V gave up 4 bases and J gave up 2 bases; unmatched junction bases: 6. There are 15 residues in the CDR3. Germline V CDR1 and CDR2: SGHRS, YFSETQ. CDR3 loop: CASSQLAADTDTQYF. DNA of the CDR3: TGCGCCAGCAGCCAACTAGCGGCAGACACAGATACGCAGTATTTT.

The chain is built from TRBV20-1 and TRBJ1-5, with 9 bases matching TRBD1. Germline V CDR1 and CDR2: DFQATT, SNEGSKA (reference sequence). Losses at the gene ends were 6 bases for V and 5 bases for J; bases not matched to a gene: 8. The CDR3 length is 14 residues. The CDR3 sequence: CSARTGVGDQPQHF. Here the CDR3 DNA reads TGCAGTGCCCGGACAGGGGTCGGAGATCAGCCCCAGCATTTT.

This clonotype was picked up a small number of times. J is TRBJ2-2 and V is TRBV10-3; weak D call: TRBD1 (7 bases). CDR1 ENHRY and CDR2 SYGVKD come from the germline V gene. The CDR3 covers 16 residues. Trimming took 4 bases from V and 4 from J, leaving 16 bases between them. Here the CDR3 DNA reads TGTGCCATCAGTGTTGGAGGGGGCGCCTCCACCGGGGAGCTGTTTTTT. Translation: CAISVGGGASTGELFF.

The gene calls are TRBV18 and TRBJ2-3; TRBD2 matches at 10 bases. With V trimmed by 0 bases and J by 3 bases, 3 bases remained unmatched. Germline assignment: CDR1 KGHSH and CDR2 LQKENI. This CDR3 has 16 residues. The CDR3 DNA reads TGTGCCAGCTCACCACCGGGGACTAGCGTTACAGATACGCAGTATTTT. This translates into CASSPPGTSVTDTQYF.

This clonotype was picked up many times. This chain links TRBV7-2 with TRBJ1-6; unclear D gene. Germline V lookup: CDR1 SGHTA, CDR2 FQGNSA. V lost 3 bases, J lost 5 bases, and 11 bases lay in between. This CDR3 has 15 residues. The CDR3 spells CASSFYGSDNSPLHF. For the CDR3, the DNA is TGTGCCAGCAGCTTCTACGGGTCGGATAATTCACCCCTCCACTTT.

The chain uses TRBV30 and TRBJ1-5; 8 bases fit TRBD1. The CDR3 totals 13 residues. After removal of 3 bases from V and 2 bases from J, the junction contained 0 bases not matched to a gene. Per germline, CDR1 GTSNPN and CDR2 SVGIG (reference sequence). As DNA, the CDR3 is TGTGCCTGGAGGGGACAGGGCAATCAGCCCCAGCATTTT. Protein: CAWRGQGNQPQHF.

DNA for the CDR3: TGTGCCAGCAGCCAAGATATATCCAGCGGGGGGGCCCTTGTCAATGAGCAGTTCTTC. Translation gives CASSQDISSGGALVNEQFF. V and J are TRBV3-1 and TRBJ2-1, with 10 bases identical to TRBD2. CDR3 length: 19 amino acids. V lost 0 bases to trimming and J lost 6 bases; unmatched junction nucleotides: 14. Germline lookup yields CDR1 LGHDT and CDR2 YNNKEL (reference sequence).

A few counts support this clonotype. The V and J genes are TRBV6-6 and TRBJ1-2; the D gene is possibly TRBD1 (6 bases). Germline V gives CDR1 MNHNY, CDR2 SVGAGI (reference sequence). CDR3 length: 13 amino acids. V shed 7 bases and J shed 8 bases, with 17 bases lying between them. The CDR3, as DNA: TGTGCCAGCACTCCGGGCAGGGGTCGAGGCTACACCTTC. Protein: CASTPGRGRGYTF.

This clonotype was counted only a few times. The V call is TRBV7-2, the J call TRBJ2-3, with D possibly being TRBD1 (6 bases). Germline values: CDR1 SGHTA, CDR2 FQGNSA. The ends were cut back, 5 bases at V and 6 bases at J, with 12 bases in the middle. CDR3 length: 13 residues. The DNA for the CDR3 is TGTGCCAGCAGCCCTAGCAGGGGCGATACGCAGTATTTT. This translates into CASSPSRGDTQYF.

In this sample, this clonotype turned up a few times. The chain joins TRBV11-2 to TRBJ1-6; 8 bases match TRBD1. V shed 3 bases, J shed 8 bases, and the junction held 3 bases outside the gene matches. This CDR3 is 14 amino acids long. The germline V gene has CDR1 SGHAT and CDR2 FQNNGV. The chain's CDR3 is CASSFQTGDSPLHF. CDR3 bases: TGTGCCAGCAGCTTCCAGACAGGGGATTCACCCCTCCACTTT.

Only a few counts were recorded for this clonotype. The genes are TRBV9 and TRBJ2-1; TRBD2 might be the D (5 bases). Germline V gene lookup returns CDR1 SGDLS and CDR2 YYNGEE. The CDR3 has 11 amino acids. V shed 3 bases and J shed 7 bases, with 5 bases lying between them. As DNA, the CDR3 is TGTGCCAGCAGCGGGAGGAATGAGCAGTTCTTC. It encodes CASSGRNEQFF.

The chain has TRBV7-9 and TRBJ1-5, with D hard to call. Per germline, CDR1 SEHNR and CDR2 FQNEAQ (reference sequence). The CDR3 is 13 amino acids. V was shortened by 1 base and J by 9 bases, with 10 bases between the two germline ends. The CDR3 sequence is CASSLESAGPQHF. Here the CDR3 DNA reads TGTGCCAGCAGCTTAGAGAGTGCGGGGCCCCAGCATTTT. The variable domain in full, with the rest retrieved from reference TRBV7-9 and TRBJ1-5, is DTGVSQNPRHKITKRGQNVTFRCDPISEHNRLYWYRQTLGQGPEFLTYFQNEAQLEKSRLLSDRFSAERPKGSFSTLEIQRTEQGDSAMYLCASSLESAGPQHFGDGTRLSIL.

The rearrangement uses TRBV20-1 and TRBJ1-1; TRBD1 agrees at 7 bases. This CDR3 has 13 amino acids. Per germline, CDR1 DFQATT and CDR2 SNEGSKA (reference sequence). DNA for the CDR3: TGCAGCGGCGCAGGGGGGGTTGGCACTGAAGCTTTCTTT. It encodes CSGAGGVGTEAFF.

The chain recombines TRBV20-1 with TRBJ2-4; no reliable D call. CDR1 and CDR2 (germline): DFQATT, SNEGSKA (reference sequence). CDR3 size: 15 residues. V was trimmed by 3 bases and J by 2 bases, leaving 14 bases between them. The CDR3 DNA sequence: TGCAGTGCTAGTCCCGGGCTCAGCCCCAAAAACATTCAGTACTTC. It yields the protein CSASPGLSPKNIQYF.

This clonotype was seen only a few times. The chain couples TRBV10-1 to TRBJ2-4, with D maybe TRBD1 (5 bases). Between the trimmed V and J ends, which lost 3 bases and 8 bases, there was a span of 11 bases. The germline V gene encodes CDR1 WNHNN and CDR2 SYGVQD (reference sequence). The CDR3 has 13 amino acids. The CDR3 here is CASSDRQRDIQYF. In nucleotides, the CDR3 is TGCGCCAGCAGTGATAGACAGAGAGACATTCAGTACTTC.

This clonotype was counted ten times or more. The chain is built from TRBV5-1 and TRBJ2-7; D call uncertain. Trimming shortened V by 0 bases and J by 2 bases, and 6 bases separated the two germline ends. From germline, CDR1 is SGHRS and CDR2 YFSETQ. The CDR3 contains 13 residues. The CDR3 reads CASSLDWTYEQYV. The CDR3 DNA sequence: TGCGCCAGCAGCTTGGACTGGACCTACGAGCAGTACGTC.

This chain joins TRBV2 and TRBJ1-2, with 9 bases fitting TRBD1. This CDR3 spans 13 amino acids. Germline-derived CDR1 and CDR2 are SNHLY and FYNNEI. V lost 7 bases, J lost 6 bases, and 6 bases stayed unmatched. CDR3 sequence: CASTPGQGNGYTF. Here the CDR3 DNA reads TGTGCCAGCACCCCTGGACAGGGGAATGGCTACACCTTC.

This clonotype came up a few times. The chain uses TRBV10-3 and TRBJ2-7, with TRBD2 as a possible D gene (6 bases). This CDR3 region has 13 residues. The germline gives CDR1 ENHRY, CDR2 SYGVKD. Trimming cost V 7 bases and J 7 bases, with 17 bases left between them. CDR3 nucleotides: TGTGCCATCAAACGCGGAGATGGGGGGGAGCAGTACGTC. It yields the protein CAIKRGDGGEQYV.

This clonotype was found many times. V is TRBV3-1 and J is TRBJ1-6, with unresolved D. Trimming took 1 base from V and 10 from J, leaving 11 bases between them. The germline V gene encodes CDR1 LGHDT and CDR2 YNNKEL (reference sequence). This CDR3 has 14 residues. This chain's CDR3 is CASSQGSGISPLHF. The CDR3, as DNA: TGTGCCAGCAGCCAAGGATCCGGGATCTCACCCCTCCACTTT. The full variable domain, its missing parts supplied by reference TRBV3-1 and TRBJ1-6, is DTAVSQTPKYLVTQMGNDKSIKCEQNLGHDTMYWYKQDSKKFLKIMFSYNNKELIINETVPNRFSPKSPDKAHLNLHINSLELGDSAVYFCASSQGSGISPLHFGNGTRLTVT.

This clonotype was seen a few times. The V call is TRBV19, the J call TRBJ2-2; no reliable D call. CDR1 and CDR2 from the germline V gene are LNHDA and SQIVND (reference sequence). The CDR3 totals 13 residues. Trimming stripped 6 bases from V and 3 bases from J, with 8 bases between. CDR3 loop: CASSEVYTGELFF. DNA for the CDR3: TGTGCCAGTAGCGAAGTCTACACCGGGGAGCTGTTTTTT.

The chain recombines TRBV14 with TRBJ2-2; TRBD2 might be the D (6 bases). In germline, CDR1 is SGHDN, CDR2 FVKESK. The CDR3 is 14 amino acids. With 2 bases removed from V and 7 bases from J, the gap between germline ends came to 11 bases. The CDR3 bases are TGTGCCAGCAGCCAATCCACAGCGGGCGGGGAGCTGTTTTTT. Translating gives CASSQSTAGGELFF.

The CDR3: CASSTRQGYEQYV. CDR3 nucleotides: TGTGCCAGCAGTACCAGACAGGGTTACGAGCAGTACGTC. V usage is TRBV28 and J usage is TRBJ2-7; 7 bases map to TRBD1. The CDR3 length is 13 residues. J lost 4 bases, V lost 5 bases, and 5 bases had no gene match. CDR1 and CDR2 from the germline V gene are MDHEN and SYDVKM.

This clonotype was picked up a small number of times. The rearrangement links TRBV20-1 to TRBJ2-1, with 8 bases matching TRBD2. The CDR3 runs to 14 residues. After removal of 3 bases from V and 8 bases from J, the junction contained 9 bases not matched to a gene. Germline V CDR1 and CDR2: DFQATT, SNEGSKA (reference sequence). The CDR3 region is CSASLARGGHEQFF. The CDR3 nucleotides read TGCAGTGCTAGCCTTGCCCGGGGGGGCCATGAGCAGTTCTTC.

This clonotype has just a few counts. The genes are TRBV20-1 and TRBJ2-7; 8 positions match TRBD1. The CDR3 is 13 residues long. J gave up 1 base and V 6 bases, and 5 bases lay outside the gene matches. CDR1 and CDR2 (germline): DFQATT, SNEGSKA (reference sequence). This CDR3 reads CSAMTGDSYEQYV. Here the CDR3 DNA reads TGCAGTGCGATGACAGGGGATTCCTACGAGCAGTACGTC.

This chain joins TRBV2 and TRBJ1-2; 7 nucleotides agree with TRBD1. The junction had 10 bases not matched to a gene; V was cut back by 2 bases and J by 7 bases. Germline assignment: CDR1 SNHLY and CDR2 FYNNEI. The CDR3 sequence is 15 residues long. The CDR3 reads CASSERRGTVFGYTF. CDR3 DNA: TGTGCCAGCAGTGAACGTAGGGGGACAGTATTTGGCTACACCTTC.

This clonotype is termed medium-sized (0.01 to 0.1%). The chain joins TRBV20-1 to TRBJ1-2; D not certain. This CDR3 is built from 14 residues. The germline V gene has CDR1 DFQATT and CDR2 SNEGSKA (reference sequence). V gave up 1 base and J gave up 4 bases, with 13 bases separating them. The CDR3 DNA reads as TGCAGTGCTAGAGTCGAAACCGGGCCCTATGGCTACACCTTC. It specifies CSARVETGPYGYTF.